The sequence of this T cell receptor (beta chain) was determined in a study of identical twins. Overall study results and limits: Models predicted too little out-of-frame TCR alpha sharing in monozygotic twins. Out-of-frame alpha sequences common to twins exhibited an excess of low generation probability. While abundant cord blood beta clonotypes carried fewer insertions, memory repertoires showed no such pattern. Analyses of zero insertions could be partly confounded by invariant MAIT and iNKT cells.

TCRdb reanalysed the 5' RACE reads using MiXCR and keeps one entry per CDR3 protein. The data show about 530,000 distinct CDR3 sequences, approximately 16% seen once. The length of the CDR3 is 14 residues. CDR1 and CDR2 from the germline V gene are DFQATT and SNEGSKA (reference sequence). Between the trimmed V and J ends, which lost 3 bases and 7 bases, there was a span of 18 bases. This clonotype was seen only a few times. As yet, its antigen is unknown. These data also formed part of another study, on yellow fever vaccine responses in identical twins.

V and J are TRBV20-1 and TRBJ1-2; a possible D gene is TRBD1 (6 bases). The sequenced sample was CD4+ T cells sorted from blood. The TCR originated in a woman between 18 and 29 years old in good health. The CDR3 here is CSASLTGGPIGYTF. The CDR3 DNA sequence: TGCAGTGCTAGTTTGACAGGAGGGCCAATTGGCTACACCTTC.